What follows describes a single TCR beta chain. What this receptor recognizes is not known. Base qualities were left out, and no much larger clone turns up one base away. V loses 3 bases of germline sequence and J loses 2 bases, and the interval between the two ends is 9 bases. CDR1 and CDR2 are drawn from the germline V gene (reference sequence): SGHNT, YYREEE. Inclusive of the bounding cysteine and phenylalanine, the CDR3 is 14 residues long. Solely the CDR3 DNA is kept, with 42 bases framed from the first base. Sorted unstimulated T cells and proliferating T cells recovered from mixed lymphocyte reactions were subjected to TCRbeta CDR3 sequencing. Fresh whole blood from around 11 HLA-typed healthy donors was used to isolate PBMCs. Unstimulated CD4+ non-regulatory T cells were FACS-sorted to map the origin of alloreactive clones. These data come from a study of siplizumab effects on memory and regulatory T cells (dated 2019 in TCRdb). With respect to the entire study: The study looked at the effect of siplizumab, an anti-CD2 antibody, on alloreactive T-cell subsets in allogeneic mixed lymphocyte reactions made from human PBMCs. What the authors observed across the whole study: Unstimulated naive T cells appeared more diverse than memory T cells, and naive cells seemed to contribute substantially to the alloresponse. A naive or memory phenotype could not be assigned to roughly 75-96% of proliferating CD4+ or CD8+ clones. Because sequences at frequencies below about 10^-5 were poorly captured, only a minor fraction of alloreactive clones could be mapped back to unstimulated subsets. Whether proliferating Tregs from siplizumab cultures were suppressive was not functionally confirmed. In reactions with siplizumab, an average of approximately 69% of mappable alloreactive CD4+ clones were Treg-derived, compared with roughly 27% in control reactions. Siplizumab significantly lowered the cumulative frequency of alloreactive sequences that could be traced to unstimulated CD4+ memory T cells.

The library was obtained by the immunoSEQ multiplex PCR assay. Approximately 100,000 TCR templates per sample were assayed on the deep sequencing platform. Genomic DNA extracted from sorted T cells was used for TCRbeta CDR3 sequencing. As for the authors' bioinformatics: The R programming language was used for clonal analysis of the TCRbeta CDR3 data. Comparing unstimulated samples against CFSE-low samples taken after the reaction was how alloreactive CD4+ and CD8+ clones were defined. Regulatory or non-regulatory origin was assigned to alloreactive CD4+ clones by matching of sequences to sorted unstimulated Treg and non-Treg repertoires. Drawn from immuneACCESS, this table holds only the in-frame rearrangements with V and J called that TCRdb kept. Clones are partly lost; checked studies trace under half to an unresolved V gene and leave the rest unexplained. The V and J calls and clone size are taken from that table; D and trimming were inferred from the DNA. The sample records about 120,000 clones, around 94% of which are singletons. The ten top clones hold roughly 1.7% of the sample.

The sample taken for sequencing was non-Treg CD4+ T cells sorted from blood. This sample's cell subset or site label indicates: FACS-sorted unstimulated CD4+ non-regulatory T cells. The clonotype comes from a human donor in good health. The chain employs TRBV5-4 and TRBJ1-5; confidence is insufficient to name the D gene. CDR3 reads: CASSSDLGNQPQHF. The sequenced DNA: TGTGCCAGCAGCTCCGACTTGGGCAATCAGCCCCAGCATTTT.